This T cell receptor (beta chain) was documented in a study of long-term antiretroviral therapy in people with HIV. Survey level was the resolution at which the v3.0 immunoSEQ assay ran. Sequencing used immunoSEQ multiplex PCR; TCRdb keeps in-frame clones, though not all of them. The top ten hold 3% to 3.5% of the sample, which has tens of thousands of clones, about 85% seen once. With respect to this clone: Its antigen is unknown.

Study-wide findings and caveats: Repertoire composition at all time points was dominated by clones that had expanded before ART. Whereas controls had wider CDR3 length ranges, HIV repertoires had narrower ones.

The receptor was isolated from a man aged 18 to 29 with HIV. This specimen consisted of unsorted PBMCs, obtained 1.9 years after starting antiretroviral therapy.

The CDR3 is CASRGNLVYQPQHF. DNA for the CDR3: TGTGCCAGCAGGGGGAACTTGGTGTATCAGCCCCAGCATTTT. The rearrangement links TRBV28 to TRBJ1-5; no definite D call. Trimming stripped 6 bases from V and 5 bases from J, with 14 bases between. Per germline, CDR1 MDHEN and CDR2 SYDVKM. CDR3 length: 14 residues.